The present entry profiles one TCR beta chain with its context. Its antigen specificity is not known. No much larger clone exists at a distance of one base, and base qualities are not known. The data were obtained in a study of shared clonotypes between healthy human individuals (dated by TCRdb to about 2020). Turning to the overall study: The cohort comprised two women and a few men aged 18 to 49 years. For each donor, three plates each were used for CD4 naive and CD4 memory, two plates were used for CD8 naive, and one plate was used for CD8 memory. The study deeply sequenced blood TCR repertoires of several healthy adults to estimate repertoire size and the extent of clonotype sharing between individuals. To increase sequencing depth and limit assay-specific biases, TCR repertoire library preparation and sequencing were carried out by different laboratories using diverse techniques. Per donor, leukapheresis produced somewhere between about 0.94 and 8.9 billion PBMCs. Points the paper makes about the study in general: Sampling was limited to blood, and TCR repertoires in tissue likely differ from TCR repertoires in blood. Sharing across four donors was observed for around 5% of naive CD4, 3% to 3.5% of naive CD8, about 2.5% of memory CD4, and around 0.4% of memory CD8 clonotypes. Rarefaction of sorted-subset datasets indicated incomplete sequencing despite the large sequencing depth. Higher generation probabilities were observed for clonotypes shared by all four sorted-subset donors than for non-shared clonotypes. Pairwise subsampling led to the expectation that sequencing depth would affect the degree of clonotype sharing among donors. The small number of donors limited the genetic and exposure-history diversity represented. Larger estimated clonotype richness was generally found for naive subsets than for memory subsets.

CDR1 and CDR2 were assigned from the germline V gene as LGHNT and FRNRAP. Taken from cysteine to phenylalanine, the CDR3 has 16 residues. Only the CDR3 region is kept as DNA, spanning 48 bases read in frame from base 1. The germline V end is reduced by 7 bases and the J end by 3 bases; junction bases left unmatched: 14. Using the deep immunoSEQ assay, TCR CDR3 regions were amplified from genomic DNA by multiplex PCR. Extracted genomic DNA from each cell subset was spread evenly across all wells of several immunoSEQ 96-well plates, with each plate serving as a replicate. For sorted subsets, roughly 0.2 ug genomic DNA, equal to some 28,000 T cell genomes, was loaded into each replicate PCR. The purified libraries were quantified using a Qubit 3.0 fluorometer, sized with a Bioanalyzer 2100, and then quantified again using the KAPA Library Quantification kit. Every immunoSEQ 96-well plate was sequenced on a separate single-read 150-cycle Illumina NextSeq 550 flow cell. Per the authors' processing: Because the immunoSEQ output included only junctional sequences and no quality scores, the filtering could not be the same as the filtering used for full-length reads. To assign V/J genes and CDR3, sequences were annotated using PyIR, a Python wrapper for IgBLAST v1.9, with IMGT germline references. Reads were filtered out if the reads had weak V/J assignments (E-value above 1e-6), no CDR3, stop codons, out-of-frame junctions, or ambiguous translated residues. A V3J clonotype was defined by an identical inferred V gene, J gene, and CDR3 amino acid sequence. To compute the percentage overlap between repertoires, the number of shared unique clonotypes was divided by the size of the smaller repertoire. Richness of each repertoire was evaluated using RTK rarefaction, the Chao1 estimator, and Recon v2.1 estimates of unobserved clonotypes. For all TCRbeta clonotypes obtained by the gDNA method from a few donors, generation probabilities were computed with OLGA. The immuneACCESS repertoire file appears here via TCRdb, limited to in-frame rearrangements. These files lack a portion of the clones; in checked studies, under half of the deficit traces to unresolved V genes, and the cause of the others is not known. V, J and clone size derive from that table, while D and trimming were established from the DNA sequence. The sample has about 680,000 clones on record, about three quarters of them singletons. Around 2% of the sample goes to the ten largest clones.

Donors were healthy HIV-negative adults with no recently reported acute infections or vaccinations. All donors were Caucasian adults living in Nashville, Tennessee, USA. CD4+ T cells were enriched by magnetic negative selection; naive cells were then positively selected on CD45RA, and the negative fraction formed the memory subset. Blood was obtained by leukapheresis, after which PBMCs were separated by Ficoll-Histopaque density gradient centrifugation and cryopreserved in liquid nitrogen vapor phase. Analytical flow cytometry was used to check the purity and quantity of each magnetically sorted T cell population. From each sorted fraction, genomic DNA was isolated and quantified by UV absorbance on a Nanodrop 2000c.

The specimen sequenced was memory CD4+ T cells sorted from blood. The cell subset or site label corresponds to: CD45RA-negative fraction. The sequence was collected from a woman between 25 and 40 years old in good health. The chain is encoded by TRBV12-5 joined to TRBJ1-1; TRBD1 fits 7 bases in the junction. For the CDR3, the sequence is CASATRGNAPYTEAFF. The nucleotides read TGTGCTAGTGCAACCAGGGGGAACGCTCCTTACACTGAAGCTTTCTTT.